Each of the 25 T cell receptor beta chains below was sequenced from the same sample in a study of T cell responses to AZD1222 COVID-19 vaccine. Libraries were prepared by immunoSEQ multiplex PCR; TCRdb keeps only in-frame clonotypes and omits some of them. The sample includes tens of thousands of clones, more than 85% of them seen just once. The source material was peripheral blood, sampled 28 days after the second AZD1222 dose. These TCRs come from an adult who received the AZD1222 COVID-19 vaccine.

The chain has TRBV2 and TRBJ2-1, with no clear D. The CDR3 loop spans 13 amino acids. Trimming cost V 4 bases and J 7 bases, with 11 bases left between them. Germline CDR1 is SNHLY and CDR2 is FYNNEI. The CDR3 nucleotides are TGTGCCAGCAGTGGGATTGTTCGGAATGAGCAGTTCTTC. It yields the protein CASSGIVRNEQFF. Using reference TRBV2 and TRBJ2-1 for the parts outside the CDR3, the full variable domain is EPEVTQTPSHQVTQMGQEVILRCVPISNHLYFYWYRQILGQKVEFLVSFYNNEISEKSEIFDDQFSVERPDGSNFTLKIRSTKLEDSAMYFCASSGIVRNEQFFGPGTRLTVL.

The chain couples TRBV6-2 or TRBV6-3 to TRBJ1-6; D is uncertain. This CDR3 contains 15 residues. Germline V gene sequence: CDR1 MNHEY, CDR2 SVGEGT. The V gene lost 4 bases and the J gene lost 7 bases, with 14 bases spanning the gap. As DNA, the CDR3 is TGTGCCAGCAGTTCCCAGGCCCTGGGCAATTCACCCCTCCACTTT. It is translated as CASSSQALGNSPLHF.

CDR3 amino acids: CASSRGQTLTEAFF. CDR3 sequence (DNA): TGTGCCAGCAGCCGGGGACAGACCCTCACTGAAGCTTTCTTT. The V gene is TRBV3-1 (or the pseudogene TRBV3-2), the J gene TRBJ1-1; 7 bases fit TRBD1. This CDR3 is built from 14 residues. J lost 4 bases, V lost 4 bases, and 6 bases had no gene match. The germline CDR1 and CDR2 sequences are LGHDT and YNNKEL (reference sequence).

J is TRBJ2-3 and V is TRBV3-1 (or the pseudogene TRBV3-2); D is unresolved. The CDR3 sequence is 12 residues long. CDR1 and CDR2 from the germline V gene are LGHDT and YNNKEL (reference sequence). Trimming left V 4 bases short and J 6 bases short, with 8 bases between. The CDR3 region has the DNA TGTGCCAGCAGCCGTTCACTGGATACGCAGTATTTT. Encoded protein: CASSRSLDTQYF.

The chain uses TRBV6-2 or TRBV6-3 and TRBJ2-3, with a possible D match to TRBD1 (7 bases). Germline lookup yields CDR1 MNHEY and CDR2 SVGEGT. The germline V and J ends were trimmed by 5 bases and 5 bases, with 17 bases remaining between them. The CDR3 totals 15 residues. This chain's CDR3 is CASSLQLAGGDTQYF. The CDR3 coding sequence is TGTGCCAGCAGTCTCCAACTAGCAGGGGGAGATACGCAGTATTTT.

V and J are TRBV28 and TRBJ2-7; 7 nucleotides agree with TRBD1. V lost 5 bases and J lost 2; bases outside the gene matches: 6. The germline CDR1 and CDR2 sequences are MDHEN and SYDVKM. The CDR3 sequence is 14 residues long. The DNA of the CDR3 is TGTGCCAGCAGTCCGACAGGGCCCCCCTACGAGCAGTACTTC. This codes for CASSPTGPPYEQYF.

This chain joins TRBV30 and TRBJ2-1; tentative D call: TRBD2 (6 bases). Trimming removed 0 bases from V and 6 bases from J, with 12 bases in between. CDR3 length: 14 residues. Germline V gives CDR1 GTSNPN, CDR2 SVGIG (reference sequence). The CDR3 is CAWSVVSGLNEQFF. The CDR3 coding sequence is TGTGCCTGGAGTGTAGTTAGCGGACTCAATGAGCAGTTCTTC.

The chain links TRBV28 to TRBJ1-4; TRBD1 might be the D (5 bases). Trimming left V 3 bases short and J 3 bases short, with 14 bases between. CDR3 size: 16 residues. CDR1 MDHEN and CDR2 SYDVKM come from the germline V gene. CDR3 sequence: CASSLAGLISNEKLFF. In nucleotides, the CDR3 is TGTGCCAGCAGTTTGGCAGGGTTAATCTCTAATGAAAAACTGTTTTTT. Supplemented by reference TRBV28 and TRBJ1-4, the full variable domain reads DVKVTQSSRYLVKRTGEKVFLECVQDMDHENMFWYRQDPGLGLRLIYFSYDVKMKEKGDIPEGYSVSREKKERFSLILESASTNQTSMYLCASSLAGLISNEKLFFGSGTQLSVL.

The rearrangement links TRBV10-1 to TRBJ1-5; D uncertain. Germline CDR1 reads WNHNN; CDR2 reads SYGVQD (reference sequence). Trimming took off 3 bases at V and 7 bases at J, with 7 bases between the two ends. This CDR3 is 12 amino acids long. The CDR3 DNA is TGCGCCAGCAGTGATACGGAGCAGCCCCAGCATTTT. This gives the protein CASSDTEQPQHF.

This rearrangement joins TRBV2 to TRBJ2-3; the match to TRBD2 covers 9 bases. Germline lookup yields CDR1 SNHLY and CDR2 FYNNEI. This CDR3 contains 14 residues. V was pared by 4 bases and J by 5 bases, with 4 bases of the junction left unmatched. The CDR3 loop is CASSVLAGEDTQYF. In DNA form, the CDR3 reads TGTGCCAGCAGTGTTTTAGCGGGAGAAGATACGCAGTATTTT.

The chain combines TRBV29-1 with TRBJ2-3, with D perhaps matching TRBD2 (6 bases). Trimming stripped 5 bases from V and 2 bases from J, with 14 bases between. Germline V gives CDR1 SQVTM, CDR2 ANQGSEA. The CDR3 sequence is 14 residues long. The CDR3: CSVRMDYNTDTQYF. In nucleotides, the CDR3 is TGCAGCGTTCGGATGGACTACAACACAGATACGCAGTATTTT.

The rearrangement uses TRBV5-6 and TRBJ2-5, with unresolved D. V was pared by 2 bases and J by 5 bases, with 13 bases between. The CDR3 has 14 residues. CDR1 is SGHDT, CDR2 YYEEEE, per germline. The CDR3 loop reads CASSFFERAETQYF. The CDR3 bases are TGTGCCAGCAGCTTTTTTGAACGGGCGGAGACCCAGTACTTC.

The J gene is TRBJ1-5, the V gene TRBV7-8; maybe TRBD1 (5 bases). The CDR3 has 17 amino acids. V lost 4 bases and J lost 0, with 16 bases in between. The germline V gene has CDR1 SGHVS and CDR2 FQNEAQ. DNA of the CDR3: TGTGCCAGCAGCTCAGAGAGGGGCAGGTATAGCAATCAGCCCCAGCATTTT. Its protein is CASSSERGRYSNQPQHF. The full variable domain, in which reference TRBV7-8 and TRBJ1-5 provide the parts outside the CDR3, is GAGVSQSPRYKVAKRGQDVALRCDPISGHVSLFWYQQALGQGPEFLTYFQNEAQLDKSGLPSDRFFAERPEGSVSTLKIQRTQQEDSAVYLCASSSERGRYSNQPQHFGDGTRLSIL.

J is TRBJ2-7 and V is TRBV5-1; D is ambiguous. Germline loops: CDR1 SGHRS, CDR2 YFSETQ. Trimming shortened V by 7 bases and J by 0 bases, and 11 bases separated the two germline ends. The CDR3 loop spans 13 amino acids. The CDR3 nucleotides read TGCGCCAGCTCTCAGGTACCCTCCTACGAGCAGTACTTC. Its protein is CASSQVPSYEQYF.

This rearrangement joins TRBV6-2 or TRBV6-3 to TRBJ1-4, with no clear D. Germline CDR1 is MNHEY and CDR2 is SVGEGT. The ends were cut back, 1 base at V and 0 bases at J, with 6 bases in the middle. The length of the CDR3 is 15 residues. The CDR3 protein is CASSYYSATNEKLFF. The CDR3 nucleotides are TGTGCCAGCAGTTACTACAGCGCAACTAATGAAAAACTGTTTTTT.

The chain combines TRBV7-9 with TRBJ1-5; 7 positions agree with TRBD1. Germline CDR1 is SEHNR and CDR2 is FQNEAQ (reference sequence). The length of the CDR3 is 15 residues. V lost 0 bases to trimming and J lost 3 bases; unmatched junction nucleotides: 2. The CDR3 nucleotides are TGTGCCAGCAGCTTAGCGGGGACAGACAATCAGCCCCAGCATTTT. Its protein product is CASSLAGTDNQPQHF.

CDR3 coding DNA: TGTGCCAGCAGCCAGCCCCGGGGTCCCGGGACAGATACGCAGTATTTT. It specifies CASSQPRGPGTDTQYF. The chain joins TRBV3-1 (or the pseudogene TRBV3-2) to TRBJ2-3, with a tentative D call TRBD2 (5 bases). Trimming took 3 bases from V and 3 from J, leaving 16 bases between them. This CDR3 contains 16 residues. The germline CDR1 and CDR2 sequences are LGHDT and YNNKEL (reference sequence).

The chain carries TRBV19 and TRBJ2-2; 8 bases fit TRBD1. The CDR3 length is 16 residues. Germline CDR1 LNHDA, CDR2 SQIVND (reference sequence). J gave up 2 bases and V 3 bases, and 5 bases lay outside the gene matches. The CDR3 region has the DNA TGTGCCAGTAGTATCCCGGGACAGGTTAACACCGGGGAGCTGTTTTTT. Encoded protein: CASSIPGQVNTGELFF.

The chain is built from TRBV19 and TRBJ1-1; TRBD1 agrees at 11 bases. CDR3 length: 14 amino acids. The germline V gene encodes CDR1 LNHDA and CDR2 SQIVND (reference sequence). J was trimmed by 5 bases and V by 6 bases; bases with no gene match: 5. The CDR3 reads CASSRTGGNTEAFF. The CDR3 DNA sequence: TGTGCCAGTAGCCGGACAGGGGGCAATACTGAAGCTTTCTTT.

The J gene is TRBJ2-2, the V gene TRBV19; no clear D gene. The ends were cut back, 4 bases at V and 6 bases at J, with 9 bases in the middle. From germline, CDR1 is LNHDA and CDR2 SQIVND (reference sequence). The CDR3 has 13 amino acids. CDR3 protein: CASSSSYAGELFF. In DNA, the CDR3 is TGTGCCAGTAGTAGCTCGTATGCCGGGGAGCTGTTTTTT.

This chain links TRBV28 with TRBJ2-4; D unresolved. Germline CDR1 is MDHEN and CDR2 is SYDVKM. The CDR3 spans 13 residues. Trimming removed 7 bases at V and 5 bases at J, with 12 bases between. CDR3 protein: CASMVAIQNIQYF. Here the CDR3 DNA reads TGTGCCAGCATGGTGGCTATTCAAAACATTCAGTACTTC.

In its sample, this clone was seen many times. The V call is TRBV7-2, the J call TRBJ1-4; D is uncertain. Deletions cut 3 bases from V and 2 bases from J, with 10 bases between. This CDR3 region has 15 residues. The germline gives CDR1 SGHTA, CDR2 FQGNSA. The DNA of the CDR3 is TGTGCCAGCAGCTTGGGGTCAGCTACTAATGAAAAACTGTTTTTT. The encoded protein is CASSLGSATNEKLFF.

The chain joins TRBV25-1 to TRBJ2-2; the match to TRBD1 covers 9 bases. This CDR3 has 15 amino acids. Per germline, CDR1 MGHDK and CDR2 SYGVNS. V lost 4 bases, J lost 5 bases, and 5 bases stayed unmatched. The CDR3, as DNA: TGTGCCAGCAGTGGTCACAGGGGGCAAACCGGGGAGCTGTTTTTT. It is translated as CASSGHRGQTGELFF.

The chain is built from TRBV5-1 and TRBJ1-1; 7 bases match TRBD1. This CDR3 comprises 16 residues. The germline V gene has CDR1 SGHRS and CDR2 YFSETQ. The ends lost 0 bases at V and 0 bases at J; junction bases unmatched: 5. The CDR3 spells CASSLVAGGMNTEAFF. In DNA, the CDR3 is TGCGCCAGCAGCTTGGTGGCAGGGGGGATGAACACTGAAGCTTTCTTT. The full variable domain, rest sourced from reference TRBV5-1 and TRBJ1-1, is KAGVTQTPRYLIKTRGQQVTLSCSPISGHRSVSWYQQTPGQGLQFLFEYFSETQRNKGNFPGRFSGRQFSNSRSEMNVSTLELGDSALYLCASSLVAGGMNTEAFFGQGTRLTVV.

CDR3 sequence: CASGPSGWRGEETQYF. Here the CDR3 DNA reads TGTGCTAGTGGTCCCTCAGGGTGGCGGGGTGAAGAGACCCAGTACTTC. The V gene is TRBV12-5, the J gene TRBJ2-5; D is perhaps TRBD2 (6 bases). Germline lookup yields CDR1 LGHNT and CDR2 FRNRAP. The CDR3 is 16 amino acids. V shed 5 bases and J shed 3 bases, with 19 bases lying between them.